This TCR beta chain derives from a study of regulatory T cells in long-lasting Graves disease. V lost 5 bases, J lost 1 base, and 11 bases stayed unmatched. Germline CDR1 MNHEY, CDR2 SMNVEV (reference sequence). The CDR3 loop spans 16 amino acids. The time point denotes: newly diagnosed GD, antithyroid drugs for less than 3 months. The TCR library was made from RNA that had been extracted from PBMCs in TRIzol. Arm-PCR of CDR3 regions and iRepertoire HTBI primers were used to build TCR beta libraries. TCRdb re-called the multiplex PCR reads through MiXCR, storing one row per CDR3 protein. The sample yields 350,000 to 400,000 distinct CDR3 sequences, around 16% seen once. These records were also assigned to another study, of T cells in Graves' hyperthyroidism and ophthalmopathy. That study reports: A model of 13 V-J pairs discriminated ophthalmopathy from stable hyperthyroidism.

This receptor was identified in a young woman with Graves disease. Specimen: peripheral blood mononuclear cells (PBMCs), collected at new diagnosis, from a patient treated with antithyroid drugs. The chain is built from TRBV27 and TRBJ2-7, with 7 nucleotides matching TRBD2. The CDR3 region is CASSPLGGGYSYEQYF. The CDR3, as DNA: TGTGCCAGCAGTCCTCTGGGGGGAGGGTATTCCTACGAGCAGTACTTC.